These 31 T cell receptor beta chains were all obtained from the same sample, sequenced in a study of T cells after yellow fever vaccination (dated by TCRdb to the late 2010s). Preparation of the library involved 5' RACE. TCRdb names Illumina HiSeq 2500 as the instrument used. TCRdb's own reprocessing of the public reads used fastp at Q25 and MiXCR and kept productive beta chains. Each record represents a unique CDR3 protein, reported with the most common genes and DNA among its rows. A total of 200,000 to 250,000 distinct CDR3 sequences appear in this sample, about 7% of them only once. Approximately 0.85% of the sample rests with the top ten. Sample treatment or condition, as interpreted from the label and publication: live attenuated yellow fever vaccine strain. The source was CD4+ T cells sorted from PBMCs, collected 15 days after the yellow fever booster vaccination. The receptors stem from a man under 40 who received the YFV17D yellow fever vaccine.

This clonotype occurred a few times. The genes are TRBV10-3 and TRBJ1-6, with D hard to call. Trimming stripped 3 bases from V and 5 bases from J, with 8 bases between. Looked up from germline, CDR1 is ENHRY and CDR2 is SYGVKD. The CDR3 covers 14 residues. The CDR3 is CAISDRKNNSPLHF. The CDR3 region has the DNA TGTGCCATCAGTGACAGGAAGAATAATTCACCCCTCCACTTT.

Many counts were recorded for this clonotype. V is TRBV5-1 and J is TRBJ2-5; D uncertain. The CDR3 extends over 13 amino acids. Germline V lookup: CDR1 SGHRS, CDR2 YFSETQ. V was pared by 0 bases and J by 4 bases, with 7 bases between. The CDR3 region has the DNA TGCGCCAGCAGCTTGGGGACGGTAGAGACCCAGTACTTC. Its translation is CASSLGTVETQYF.

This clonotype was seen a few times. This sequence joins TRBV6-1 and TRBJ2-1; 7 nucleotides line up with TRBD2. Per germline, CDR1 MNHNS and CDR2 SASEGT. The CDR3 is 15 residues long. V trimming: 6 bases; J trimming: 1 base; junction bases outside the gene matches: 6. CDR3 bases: TGTGCCAGCAGCCCCATGGGGGGGTCCTACAATGAGCAGTTCTTC. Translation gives CASSPMGGSYNEQFF.

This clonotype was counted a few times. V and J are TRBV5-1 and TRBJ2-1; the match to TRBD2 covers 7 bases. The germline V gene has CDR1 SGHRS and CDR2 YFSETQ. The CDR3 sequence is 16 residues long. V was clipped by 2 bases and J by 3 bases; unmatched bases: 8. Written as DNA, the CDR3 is TGCGCCAGCAGCTTAGGACTAGGCGGGATCTACAATGAGCAGTTCTTC. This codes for CASSLGLGGIYNEQFF.

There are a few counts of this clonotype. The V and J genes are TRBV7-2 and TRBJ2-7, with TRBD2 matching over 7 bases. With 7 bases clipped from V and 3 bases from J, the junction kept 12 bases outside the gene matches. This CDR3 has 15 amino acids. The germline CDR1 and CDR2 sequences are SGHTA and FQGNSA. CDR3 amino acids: CASTTPSGRIYEQYF. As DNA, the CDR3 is TGTGCCAGCACCACCCCCTCCGGGAGGATCTACGAGCAGTACTTC. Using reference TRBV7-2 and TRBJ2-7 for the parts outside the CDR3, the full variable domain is GAGVSQSPSNKVTEKGKDVELRCDPISGHTALYWYRQSLGQGLEFLIYFQGNSAPDKSGLPSDRFSAERTGGSVSTLTIQRTQQEDSAVYLCASTTPSGRIYEQYFGPGTRLTVT.

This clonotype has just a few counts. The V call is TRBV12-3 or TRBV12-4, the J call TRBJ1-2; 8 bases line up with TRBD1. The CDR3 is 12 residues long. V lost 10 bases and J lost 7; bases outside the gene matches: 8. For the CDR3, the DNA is TGTGCCACACACAGGGGGGCGGGTGGCTACACCTTC. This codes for CATHRGAGGYTF.

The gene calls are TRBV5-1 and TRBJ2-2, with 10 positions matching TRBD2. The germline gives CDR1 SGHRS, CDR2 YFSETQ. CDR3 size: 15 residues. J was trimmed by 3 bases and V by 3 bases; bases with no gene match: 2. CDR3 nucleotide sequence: TGCGCCAGCAGCTGGACTAGCGGCTACACCGGGGAGCTGTTTTTT. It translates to CASSWTSGYTGELFF. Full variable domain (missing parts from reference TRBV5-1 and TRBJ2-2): KAGVTQTPRYLIKTRGQQVTLSCSPISGHRSVSWYQQTPGQGLQFLFEYFSETQRNKGNFPGRFSGRQFSNSRSEMNVSTLELGDSALYLCASSWTSGYTGELFFGEGSRLTVL.

The CDR3 protein is CASSHGTEETQYF. DNA of the CDR3: TGTGCCAGCTCTCACGGGACAGAAGAGACCCAGTACTTC. This chain joins TRBV18 and TRBJ2-5, with 7 bases fitting TRBD1. This CDR3 is built from 13 residues. Germline values: CDR1 KGHSH, CDR2 LQKENI. With 6 bases clipped from V and 3 bases from J, the junction kept 4 bases outside the gene matches.

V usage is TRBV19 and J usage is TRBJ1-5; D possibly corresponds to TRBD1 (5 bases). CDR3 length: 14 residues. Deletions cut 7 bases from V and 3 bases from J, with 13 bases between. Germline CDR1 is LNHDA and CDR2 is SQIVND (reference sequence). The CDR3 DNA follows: TGTGCCAGTACCCTGGGGGTTAACAATCAGCCCCAGCATTTT. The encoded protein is CASTLGVNNQPQHF.

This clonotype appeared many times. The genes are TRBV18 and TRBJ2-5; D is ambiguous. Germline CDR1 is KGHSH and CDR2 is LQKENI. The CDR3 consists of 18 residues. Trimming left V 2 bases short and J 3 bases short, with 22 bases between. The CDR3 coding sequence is TGTGCCAGCTCACCAGCGGAAGGCCTCGCCGGGCAAAAAGAGACCCAGTACTTC. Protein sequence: CASSPAEGLAGQKETQYF.

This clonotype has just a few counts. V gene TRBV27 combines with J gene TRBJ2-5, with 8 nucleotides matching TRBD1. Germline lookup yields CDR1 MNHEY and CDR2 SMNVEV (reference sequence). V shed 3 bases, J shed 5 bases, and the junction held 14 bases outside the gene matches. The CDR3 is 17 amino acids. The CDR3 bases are TGTGCCAGCAGTTTCCTCAACAGGGGGTCCCCCTGGGAGACCCAGTACTTC. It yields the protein CASSFLNRGSPWETQYF.

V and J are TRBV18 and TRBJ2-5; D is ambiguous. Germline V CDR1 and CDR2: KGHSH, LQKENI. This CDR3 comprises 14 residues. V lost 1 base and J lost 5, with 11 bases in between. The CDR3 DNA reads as TGTGCCAGCTCACCACTGATCGATCTGGAGACCCAGTACTTC. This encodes CASSPLIDLETQYF.

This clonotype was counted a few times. CDR3 residues: CASSWGQGVDTQYF. The CDR3 coding sequence is TGCGCCAGCAGCTGGGGACAGGGTGTAGATACGCAGTATTTT. This chain links TRBV5-1 with TRBJ2-3; 9 bases are shared with TRBD1. V shed 3 bases, J shed 5 bases, and the junction held 4 bases outside the gene matches. Germline V lookup: CDR1 SGHRS, CDR2 YFSETQ. The CDR3 contains 14 residues.

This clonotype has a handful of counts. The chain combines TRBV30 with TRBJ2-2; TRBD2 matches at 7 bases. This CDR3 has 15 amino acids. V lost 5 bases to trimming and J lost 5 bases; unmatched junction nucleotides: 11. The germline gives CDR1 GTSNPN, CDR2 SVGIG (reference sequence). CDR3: CAWGFGGSLTGELFF. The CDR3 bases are TGTGCCTGGGGGTTCGGCGGGAGTCTAACCGGGGAGCTGTTTTTT.

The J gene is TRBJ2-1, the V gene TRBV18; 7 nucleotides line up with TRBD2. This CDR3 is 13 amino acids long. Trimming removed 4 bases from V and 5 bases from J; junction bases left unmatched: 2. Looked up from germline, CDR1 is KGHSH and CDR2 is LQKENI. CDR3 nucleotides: TGTGCCAGCTCACGTACTAGCGACAATGAGCAGTTCTTC. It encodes CASSRTSDNEQFF.

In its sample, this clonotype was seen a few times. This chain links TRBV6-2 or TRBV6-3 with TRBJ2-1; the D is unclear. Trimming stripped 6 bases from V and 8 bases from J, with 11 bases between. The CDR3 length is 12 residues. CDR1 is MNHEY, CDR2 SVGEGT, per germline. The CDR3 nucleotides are TGTGCCAGCAGGGACCCAGCTGATGAGCAGTTCTTC. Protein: CASRDPADEQFF.

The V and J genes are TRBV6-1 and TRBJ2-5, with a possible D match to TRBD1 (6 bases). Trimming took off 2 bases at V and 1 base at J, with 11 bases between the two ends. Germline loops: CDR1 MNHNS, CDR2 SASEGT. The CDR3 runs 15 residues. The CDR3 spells CASSERTGSQETQYF. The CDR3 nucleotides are TGTGCCAGCAGTGAAAGAACAGGGAGCCAAGAGACCCAGTACTTC.

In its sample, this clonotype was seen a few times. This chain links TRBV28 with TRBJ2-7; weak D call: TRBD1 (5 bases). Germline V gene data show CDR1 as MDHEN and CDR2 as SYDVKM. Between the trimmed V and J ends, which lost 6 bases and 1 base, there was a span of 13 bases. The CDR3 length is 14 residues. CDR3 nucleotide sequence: TGTGCCAGCAGCCCAGGTGGACAATCCTACGAGCAGTACTTC. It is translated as CASSPGGQSYEQYF.

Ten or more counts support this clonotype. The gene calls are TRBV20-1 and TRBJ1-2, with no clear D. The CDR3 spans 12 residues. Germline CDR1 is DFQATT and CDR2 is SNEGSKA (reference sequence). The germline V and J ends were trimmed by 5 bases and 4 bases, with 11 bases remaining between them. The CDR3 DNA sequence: TGCAGTGCTTCCACAGAACGCTATGGCTACACCTTC. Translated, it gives CSASTERYGYTF.

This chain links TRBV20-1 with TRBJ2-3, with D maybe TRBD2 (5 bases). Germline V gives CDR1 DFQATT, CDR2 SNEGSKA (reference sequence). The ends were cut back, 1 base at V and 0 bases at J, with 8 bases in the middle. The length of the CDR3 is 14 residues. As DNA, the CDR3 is TGCAGTGCTAGAGTAGCGTATAGCACAGATACGCAGTATTTT. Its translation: CSARVAYSTDTQYF.

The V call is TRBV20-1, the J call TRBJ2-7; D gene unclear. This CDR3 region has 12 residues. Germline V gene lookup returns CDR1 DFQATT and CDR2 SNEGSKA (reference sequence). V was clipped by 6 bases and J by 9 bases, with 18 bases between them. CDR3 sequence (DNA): TGCAGTGCCTCGGGTGCCCGTATGGGGCAGTACTTC. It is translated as CSASGARMGQYF.

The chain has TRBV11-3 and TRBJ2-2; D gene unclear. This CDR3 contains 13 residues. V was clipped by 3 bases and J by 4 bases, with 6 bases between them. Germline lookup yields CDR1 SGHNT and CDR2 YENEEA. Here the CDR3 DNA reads TGTGCCAGCAGCTTTATATCCACCGGGGAGCTGTTTTTT. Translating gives CASSFISTGELFF.

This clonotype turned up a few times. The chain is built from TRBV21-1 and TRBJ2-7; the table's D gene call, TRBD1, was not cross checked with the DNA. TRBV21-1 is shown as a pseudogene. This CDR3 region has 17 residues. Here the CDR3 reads CASIPSFCREKGDEQYF. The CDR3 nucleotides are TGTGCCAGCATTCCGTCGTTTTGCCGGGAGAAGGGTGACGAGCAGTACTTC.

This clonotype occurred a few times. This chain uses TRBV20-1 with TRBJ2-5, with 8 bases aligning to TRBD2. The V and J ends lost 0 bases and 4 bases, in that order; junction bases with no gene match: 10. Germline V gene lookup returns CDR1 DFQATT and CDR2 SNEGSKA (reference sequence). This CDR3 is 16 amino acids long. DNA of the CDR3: TGCAGTGCTAGAGATCTGCGAGCGGGAGCTCCAGAGACCCAGTACTTC. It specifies CSARDLRAGAPETQYF.

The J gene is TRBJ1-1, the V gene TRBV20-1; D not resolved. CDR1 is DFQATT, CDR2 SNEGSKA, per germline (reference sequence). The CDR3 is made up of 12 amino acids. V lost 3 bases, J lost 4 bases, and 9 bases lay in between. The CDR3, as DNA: TGCAGTGCTAGTTCGCCTGGCACTGAAGCTTTCTTT. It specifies CSASSPGTEAFF.

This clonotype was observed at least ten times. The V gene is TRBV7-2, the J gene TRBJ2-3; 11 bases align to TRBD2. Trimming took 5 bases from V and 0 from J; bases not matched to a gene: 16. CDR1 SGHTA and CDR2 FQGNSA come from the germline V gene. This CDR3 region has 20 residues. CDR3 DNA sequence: TGTGCCAGCAGCGAGCGGACTAGCGGGCTGGTTAAATCTAGCACAGATACGCAGTATTTT. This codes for CASSERTSGLVKSSTDTQYF.

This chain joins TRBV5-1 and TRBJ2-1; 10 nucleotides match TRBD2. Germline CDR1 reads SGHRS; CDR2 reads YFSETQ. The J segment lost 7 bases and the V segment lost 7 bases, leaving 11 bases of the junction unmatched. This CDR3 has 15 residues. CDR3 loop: CASRTTGTSANEQFF. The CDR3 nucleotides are TGCGCCAGCCGCACAACGGGGACTAGCGCAAATGAGCAGTTCTTC.

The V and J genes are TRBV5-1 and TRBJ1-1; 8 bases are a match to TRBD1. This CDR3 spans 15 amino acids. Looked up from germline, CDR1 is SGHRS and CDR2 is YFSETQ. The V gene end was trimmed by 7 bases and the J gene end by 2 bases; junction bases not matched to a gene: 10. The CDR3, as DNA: TGCGCCAGCCACCCGACAGGGGATTTAAACACTGAAGCTTTCTTT. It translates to CASHPTGDLNTEAFF.

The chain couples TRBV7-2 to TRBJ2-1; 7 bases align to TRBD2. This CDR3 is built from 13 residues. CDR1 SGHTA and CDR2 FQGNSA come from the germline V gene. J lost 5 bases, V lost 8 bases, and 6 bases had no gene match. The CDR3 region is CASGGLVHNEQFF. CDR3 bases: TGTGCCAGCGGTGGACTAGTCCACAATGAGCAGTTCTTC.

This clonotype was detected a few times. The CDR3 here is CSVEDFTYNEQFF. Here the CDR3 DNA reads TGCAGCGTTGAAGATTTTACCTACAATGAGCAGTTCTTC. V usage is TRBV29-1 and J usage is TRBJ2-1; D is unresolved. V gave up 0 bases and J gave up 2 bases, with 5 bases separating them. Germline V gene sequence: CDR1 SQVTM, CDR2 ANQGSEA. There are 13 residues in the CDR3.

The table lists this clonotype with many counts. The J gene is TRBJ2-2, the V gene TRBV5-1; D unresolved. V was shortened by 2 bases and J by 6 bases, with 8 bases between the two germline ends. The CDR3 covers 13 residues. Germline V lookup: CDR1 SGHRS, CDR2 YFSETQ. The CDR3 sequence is CASSFLEPGELFF. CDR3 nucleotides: TGCGCCAGCAGCTTTTTAGAACCCGGGGAGCTGTTTTTT. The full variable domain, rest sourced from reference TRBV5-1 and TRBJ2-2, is KAGVTQTPRYLIKTRGQQVTLSCSPISGHRSVSWYQQTPGQGLQFLFEYFSETQRNKGNFPGRFSGRQFSNSRSEMNVSTLELGDSALYLCASSFLEPGELFFGEGSRLTVL.